This paragraph covers one T cell receptor (beta chain) sequence. The antigen is not known. The data stem from a study of blood T cells in healthy people across ages. The use of a sample-barcoded 5' primer and a J-beta primer mix characterized a second PCR of roughly 6 to 11 cycles. A tag from a template-switch adaptor with 12 random nucleotides marked each cDNA molecule. TCRdb reprocessed the 5' RACE reads with MiXCR, giving one entry per CDR3 protein. The sample lists about 1.1 million distinct CDR3 sequences, 35% to 45% seen once, with around 12% in the top ten. Study results and limitations: In long-lived donors, naive CD4+ cell counts and diversity exceeded those of aged donors.

Trimming took off 1 base at V and 7 bases at J, with 13 bases between the two ends. The CDR3 extends over 14 amino acids. Germline lookup yields CDR1 SGHAT and CDR2 FQDESV (reference sequence). Every sample yielded at least 7 million isolated PBMCs. The sample taken for sequencing was blood. The chain combines TRBV11-1 with TRBJ1-2, with no clear D. The receptor was derived from a man aged 18 to 29 in good health. The CDR3, as DNA: TGTGCCAGCAGCTTAGAGGCAGAGGGCGGTGGCTACACCTTC. Protein product: CASSLEAEGGGYTF.